The entry below describes one T cell receptor (beta chain). Its antigen is still unknown. Produced via immunoSEQ multiplex PCR; TCRdb's table is partial and in-frame only. The sample gives about 1.1 million clones, 78% of which show up once; approximately 0.5% is in the top ten. Trimming at V came to 0 bases and at J to 5 bases, leaving 7 bases not matched to a gene. Germline CDR1 reads SGHRS; CDR2 reads YFSETQ. CDR3 length equals 15 residues. This specimen belongs to a study of shared clonotypes between healthy human individuals. Study-level points and caveats: The genetic and exposure-history diversity represented was limited by few donors.

CD45RA+ naive and CD45RA-negative memory subsets were separated from CD4+ cells. The sequenced material came from memory CD4+ T cells from PBMCs. As to subset: CD45RA-negative fraction. This clonotype was obtained from a man aged 18 to 35 in good health. Some clones in this sample may be carry-over from other donors' samples. The rearrangement uses TRBV5-1 and TRBJ2-7; 8 bases align to TRBD1. CDR3 region: CASSLGWTGLDEQYF. CDR3 sequence (DNA): TGCGCCAGCAGCTTGGGATGGACAGGGCTCGACGAGCAGTACTTC.